This T cell receptor (beta chain) was recorded in a study of cytomegalovirus exposure and HLA in healthy donors (dated by TCRdb to 2017 to 2019). In the study overall: According to a later analysis, one platform produced both the 120 validation repertoires and the 720 or so repertoires of the first cohort. High-throughput TCR immunosequencing, statistical association of individual TCRs with disease status, and machine learning were combined to predict cytomegalovirus infection status. The aim of the study was to test whether cataloging public T cell receptors could identify signatures of past pathogen exposure. A separate validation cohort of roughly 110 different subjects was used in addition to the 666-subject first cohort. Findings and caveats that apply to the study as a whole: The study listed approximately 160 TCR beta chains as associated with cytomegalovirus. It was suggested by the authors that the approach could potentially be generalized to other disease states and immunological phenotypes. Subsequent analysis determined that TCRs grouped into clusters in the first cohort also showed a tendency toward co-occurrence across the roughly 110 validation repertoires, and 94% of cluster scores exceeded 0. The classifier was reported to diagnose cytomegalovirus status with high specificity and sensitivity in both the original and validation cohorts. A later analysis lacked HLA typing for the validation cohort, so it scored co-occurrence in that cohort across all 120 repertoires. In vitro tests confirmed that three of the cytomegalovirus-associated TCR beta chains recognize cytomegalovirus antigens. Across donors, most TCR sequences were observed very rarely, whereas some public TCRs were present in many individuals.

The donors were included in the validation cohort of some 110 subjects, a group kept apart from the roughly 700-subject first cohort. Deletion took 2 bases off V and 4 bases off J, with a span of 16 bases between the germline ends. From the cysteine through the phenylalanine, the CDR3 covers 16 amino acids. Only the CDR3 region is kept as DNA, spanning 48 bases read in frame from base 1. CDR1 and CDR2, looked up from the germline V gene, are SGHRS and YFSETQ. In the case of this clone: It has no known antigen specificity. Base quality data are lacking; no much larger clone is found one base away.

The library was obtained by the immunoSEQ multiplex PCR assay. Turning to the authors' computational methods: To diagnose cytomegalovirus status from the catalog of TCR beta chain sequences, a statistical classification framework was built. TCRdb took over this immuneACCESS table, retaining in-frame rearrangements with V and J assigned. Such tables are incomplete; in checked studies, under half of the missing clones stem from an unresolved V gene, and the remainder is unexplained. V and J calls and clone size come straight from that table; D and trimming were deduced from the DNA. The sample yields more than 95,000 clones; roughly 95% were counted once. The leading ten clones occupy about 1.7% of the sample.

The chain joins TRBV5-1 to TRBJ1-5; the D gene is not confidently resolved. The sample was PBMCs. The clonotype comes from a young man in good health and CMV-seronegative. The DNA reads TGCGCCAGCAGCTTAGGAGGACCCAATGAGAATCAGCCCCAGCATTTT. Its coded protein is CASSLGGPNENQPQHF.